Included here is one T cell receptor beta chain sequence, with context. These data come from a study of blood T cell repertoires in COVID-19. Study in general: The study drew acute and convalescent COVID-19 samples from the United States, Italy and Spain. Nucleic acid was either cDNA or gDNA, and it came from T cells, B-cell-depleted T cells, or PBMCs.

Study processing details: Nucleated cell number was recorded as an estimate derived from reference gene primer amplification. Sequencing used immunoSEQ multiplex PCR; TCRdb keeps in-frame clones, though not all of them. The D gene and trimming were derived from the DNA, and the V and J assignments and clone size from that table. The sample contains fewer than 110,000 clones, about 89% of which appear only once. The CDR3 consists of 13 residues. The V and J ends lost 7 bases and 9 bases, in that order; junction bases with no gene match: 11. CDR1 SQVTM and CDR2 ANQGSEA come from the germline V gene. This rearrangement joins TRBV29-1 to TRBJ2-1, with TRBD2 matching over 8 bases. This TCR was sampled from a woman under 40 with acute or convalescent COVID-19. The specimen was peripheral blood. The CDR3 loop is CSARLAGLGEQFF. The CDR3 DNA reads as TGCAGCGCCCGATTAGCGGGATTGGGTGAGCAGTTCTTC.